These 26 T cell receptor beta chains came from one sample sequenced in a study of OX40 agonist ivuxolimab in advanced cancers. Sequencing was performed with immunoSEQ multiplex PCR; in TCRdb, only in-frame clones are kept and a portion is missing. The sample shows 25,000 to 35,000 clones, about three quarters of them seen only once. The specimen comprised CD4+ or CD8+ T cells sorted from blood, sampled in a trial of the OX40 agonist ivuxolimab. Receptor source: an adult with an advanced solid tumor such as melanoma, head and neck, liver or kidney cancer.

The rearrangement joins TRBV2 to TRBJ1-2, with D unclear. The CDR3 covers 13 residues. The V gene lost 2 bases and the J gene lost 5 bases, with 9 bases spanning the gap. Germline CDR1 and CDR2: SNHLY and FYNNEI. CDR3 protein: CASSERPMYGYTF. The CDR3 DNA sequence: TGTGCCAGCAGTGAACGGCCGATGTATGGCTACACCTTC.

The chain couples TRBV4-1 to TRBJ2-6; a possible D gene is TRBD1 (6 bases). Per germline, CDR1 MGHRA and CDR2 YSYEKL. This CDR3 is built from 17 residues. V dropped 7 bases and J dropped 3 bases, with 19 bases sitting between them. In DNA, the CDR3 is TGCGCCAGCACCCACCGGGACATGGGCTTTGGGGCCAACGTCCTGACTTTC. Encoded protein: CASTHRDMGFGANVLTF.

This clone was found a few times. The V and J genes are TRBV5-1 and TRBJ1-1; D is ambiguous. CDR1 SGHRS and CDR2 YFSETQ come from the germline V gene. V was trimmed by 1 base and J by 1 base, leaving 8 bases between them. CDR3 size: 14 residues. The CDR3 loop reads CASSLSQQNTEAFF. The DNA of the CDR3 is TGCGCCAGCAGCTTGAGTCAGCAGAACACTGAAGCTTTCTTT.

The chain recombines TRBV19 with TRBJ1-4, with D possibly TRBD1 on 6 matching bases. With 1 base removed from V and 6 bases from J, the gap between germline ends came to 12 bases. The CDR3 length is 15 residues. Germline CDR1 and CDR2: LNHDA and SQIVND (reference sequence). The CDR3 is CASSIGRGSDEKLFF. CDR3 DNA: TGTGCCAGTAGTATAGGAAGGGGGTCGGATGAAAAACTGTTTTTT. The variable domain in full, completed from reference TRBV19 and TRBJ1-4, reads DGGITQSPKYLFRKEGQNVTLSCEQNLNHDAMYWYRQDPGQGLRLIYYSQIVNDFQKGDIAEGYSVSREKKESFPLTVTSAQKNPTAFYLCASSIGRGSDEKLFFGSGTQLSVL.

This clone has only a few counts. This rearrangement joins TRBV30 to TRBJ1-6; TRBD1 might be the D (5 bases). The CDR3 covers 12 residues. Between the trimmed V and J ends, which lost 2 bases and 13 bases, there was a span of 12 bases. Per germline, CDR1 GTSNPN and CDR2 SVGIG (reference sequence). The CDR3 protein is CAWSPQGIPLHF. Here the CDR3 DNA reads TGTGCCTGGAGTCCTCAGGGTATCCCCCTCCACTTT.

The V and J genes are TRBV6-5 and TRBJ2-7, with TRBD2 identical over 9 bases. Germline V CDR1 and CDR2: MNHEY, SVGAGI. This CDR3 has 16 amino acids. The V segment lost 2 bases and the J segment 2 bases; nucleotides outside the gene matches: 7. The CDR3 sequence is CASSYQRGVNTYEQYF. Here the CDR3 DNA reads TGTGCCAGCAGTTACCAGCGGGGGGTCAATACCTACGAGCAGTACTTC.

CDR3 region: CASSQERNSPLHF. CDR3 coding DNA: TGCGCCAGCAGCCAAGAGAGAAATTCACCCCTCCACTTT. V is TRBV4-1 and J is TRBJ1-6; D gene unclear. CDR1 is MGHRA and CDR2 is YSYEKL in the germline V gene. This CDR3 is 13 amino acids long. With 0 bases removed from V and 7 bases from J, the gap between germline ends came to 4 bases.

This clone was seen once. J is TRBJ2-1 and V is TRBV2; D is unclear. Trimming removed 6 bases from V and 5 bases from J, with 5 bases in between. CDR1 is SNHLY, CDR2 FYNNEI, per germline. The CDR3 runs to 11 residues. CDR3 in DNA: TGTGCCAGCAGCCCTAACAATGAGCAGTTCTTC. This sequence encodes CASSPNNEQFF.

The chain is built from TRBV7-3 and TRBJ2-1; D unresolved. Germline loops: CDR1 SGHTA, CDR2 FQGTGA. The CDR3 has 13 residues. Trimming took off 2 bases at V and 5 bases at J, with 7 bases between the two ends. CDR3 bases: TGTGCCAGCAGCTTACGAAAAGACAATGAGCAGTTCTTC. This sequence encodes CASSLRKDNEQFF.

The V call is TRBV7-2, the J call TRBJ1-1; D possibly corresponds to TRBD1 (5 bases). This CDR3 is built from 13 residues. V shed 5 bases and J shed 5 bases, with 12 bases lying between them. CDR1 is SGHTA and CDR2 is FQGNSA in the germline V gene. This chain's CDR3 is CASSQGTGTEAFF. CDR3 sequence (DNA): TGTGCCAGCAGCCAAGGGACGGGGACTGAAGCTTTCTTT. The whole variable domain, filled in from reference TRBV7-2 and TRBJ1-1, reads GAGVSQSPSNKVTEKGKDVELRCDPISGHTALYWYRQSLGQGLEFLIYFQGNSAPDKSGLPSDRFSAERTGGSVSTLTIQRTQQEDSAVYLCASSQGTGTEAFFGQGTRLTVV.

This chain connects TRBV19 to TRBJ1-1, with D perhaps matching TRBD1 (6 bases). V lost 4 bases and J lost 4, with 13 bases in between. From germline, CDR1 is LNHDA and CDR2 SQIVND (reference sequence). The CDR3 consists of 14 residues. For the CDR3, the DNA is TGTGCCAGTAGTACTCAGGGGTCCGGCACTGAAGCTTTCTTT. Translating gives CASSTQGSGTEAFF.

This clone was recorded only once. V gene TRBV7-6 combines with J gene TRBJ2-1, with 8 nucleotides matching TRBD2. The V and J ends lost 1 base and 8 bases, in that order; junction bases with no gene match: 13. Germline CDR1 and CDR2: SGHVS and FNYEAQ. This CDR3 comprises 17 residues. The CDR3 bases are TGTGCCAGCAGCTTAGACGAGCCCGGGGGGGTGAGGGATGAGCAGTTCTTC. Amino acid sequence: CASSLDEPGGVRDEQFF.

The CDR3 region is CASSQYGGGPNTGELFF. The CDR3 DNA sequence: TGTGCCAGCAGCCAATATGGGGGGGGCCCGAACACCGGGGAGCTGTTTTTT. The chain uses TRBV4-2 and TRBJ2-2; possible D gene TRBD2, 7 bases. V was clipped by 2 bases and J by 0 bases, with 13 bases between them. This CDR3 spans 17 amino acids. Per the germline V gene, CDR1 is LGHNA and CDR2 is YNFKEQ.

This chain joins TRBV10-3 and TRBJ2-2, with 8 bases identical to TRBD1. This CDR3 has 16 amino acids. V lost 8 bases to trimming and J lost 3 bases; unmatched junction nucleotides: 11. Looked up from germline, CDR1 is ENHRY and CDR2 is SYGVKD. Here the CDR3 reads CAISQAGGFDTGELFF. In DNA, the CDR3 is TGTGCCATCTCCCAGGCAGGGGGCTTTGACACCGGGGAGCTGTTTTTT.

This chain links TRBV28 with TRBJ1-1; weak D call: TRBD1 (5 bases). V gave up 7 bases and J gave up 8 bases, with 17 bases separating them. The CDR3 loop spans 13 amino acids. Germline CDR1 MDHEN, CDR2 SYDVKM. For the CDR3, the DNA is TGTGCCAGCATTACGTGGGGGAGATTGGAAGCTTTCTTT. Translated, it gives CASITWGRLEAFF.

This chain connects TRBV30 to TRBJ2-3; perhaps TRBD1 as D (5 bases). Germline lookup yields CDR1 GTSNPN and CDR2 SVGIG (reference sequence). This CDR3 contains 14 residues. Trimming stripped 0 bases from V and 5 bases from J, with 12 bases between. CDR3 DNA sequence: TGTGCCTGGAGTGTACTGCAGGGTGGAGATACGCAGTATTTT. Translation gives CAWSVLQGGDTQYF. Full variable domain (outside the CDR3, taken from reference TRBV30 and TRBJ2-3): SQTIHQWPATLVQPVGSPLSLECTVEGTSNPNLYWYRQAAGRGLQLLFYSVGIGQISSEVPQNLSASRPQDRQFILSSKKLLLSDSGFYLCAWSVLQGGDTQYFGPGTRLTVL.

The chain carries TRBV10-2 and TRBJ1-3; D is possibly TRBD1 (6 bases). CDR3 length: 17 amino acids. Germline V gene lookup returns CDR1 WSHSY and CDR2 SAAADI. The ends were cut back, 0 bases at V and 8 bases at J, with 20 bases in the middle. The CDR3 DNA reads as TGCGCCAGCAGTGAGTCGACTAATGGCAGGGGAGAAGACACCATATATTTT. It codes for CASSESTNGRGEDTIYF.

The chain uses TRBV15 and TRBJ1-4; D might be TRBD1 (5 bases). Per the germline V gene, CDR1 is LNHNV and CDR2 is YYDKDF (reference sequence). V was pared by 0 bases and J by 7 bases, with 15 bases between. This CDR3 has 16 amino acids. CDR3 amino acids: CATSRDRQGVGEKLFF. The CDR3, as DNA: TGTGCCACCAGCAGAGATAGGCAGGGAGTGGGTGAAAAACTGTTTTTT.

This chain connects TRBV9 to TRBJ2-7; D is tentatively TRBD1 or TRBD2 (5 bases each). This CDR3 spans 15 amino acids. Germline lookup yields CDR1 SGDLS and CDR2 YYNGEE. Trimming stripped 0 bases from V and 2 bases from J, with 12 bases between. Written as DNA, the CDR3 is TGTGCCAGCAGCGTAGGTGGGGGTGCCACCTACGAGCAGTACTTC. Protein sequence: CASSVGGGATYEQYF.

This chain links TRBV19 with TRBJ2-4, with 7 bases that match TRBD1. CDR3 size: 15 residues. CDR1 and CDR2 from the germline V gene are LNHDA and SQIVND (reference sequence). The ends lost 3 bases at V and 6 bases at J; junction bases unmatched: 8. In DNA, the CDR3 is TGTGCCAGTAGTATTTTATTAGGGGGCAGAAACATTCAGTACTTC. Its translation is CASSILLGGRNIQYF.

The chain has TRBV2 and TRBJ1-1; maybe TRBD1 (6 bases). CDR3 length: 14 amino acids. CDR1 and CDR2 from the germline V gene are SNHLY and FYNNEI. Trimming cost V 6 bases and J 2 bases, with 13 bases left between them. The CDR3 is CASRDGTLNTEAFF. CDR3 coding DNA: TGTGCCAGCAGGGATGGGACACTAAACACTGAAGCTTTCTTT.

The chain combines TRBV18 with TRBJ2-7, with 9 positions matching TRBD1. The junction had 3 bases not matched to a gene; V was cut back by 2 bases and J by 1 base. CDR3 length: 15 residues. The germline gives CDR1 KGHSH, CDR2 LQKENI. The CDR3 nucleotides read TGTGCCAGCTCACCAGGAGGGACAGGGTCCTACGAGCAGTACTTC. Translation gives CASSPGGTGSYEQYF.

CDR3 nucleotide sequence: TGTGCCAGCAGCTTGACAGGAGGTTCACCCCTCCACTTT. Its protein product is CASSLTGGSPLHF. The chain has TRBV7-2 and TRBJ1-6, with D possibly being TRBD1 (6 bases). This CDR3 spans 13 amino acids. V lost 3 bases, J lost 9 bases, and 9 bases lay in between. The germline V gene encodes CDR1 SGHTA and CDR2 FQGNSA.

The chain uses TRBV9 and TRBJ2-3; D gene uncertain. V was cut by 1 base and J by 5 bases, with 11 bases left in between. This CDR3 region has 14 residues. CDR1 is SGDLS, CDR2 YYNGEE, per germline. The CDR3 DNA is TGTGCCAGCAGCGTAATGGAAATTGGAGATACGCAGTATTTT. It encodes CASSVMEIGDTQYF.

This chain joins TRBV29-1 and TRBJ1-1; the D gene is possibly TRBD1 (5 bases). Germline V gene lookup returns CDR1 SQVTM and CDR2 ANQGSEA. This CDR3 is built from 13 residues. Trimming left V 6 bases short and J 0 bases short, with 11 bases between. The CDR3 loop reads CSVPGPLNTEAFF. The DNA for the CDR3 is TGCAGCGTACCGGGACCCTTGAACACTGAAGCTTTCTTT.

The V and J genes are TRBV5-4 and TRBJ2-3, with TRBD2 identical over 9 bases. The CDR3 sequence is 15 residues long. Trimming at V came to 4 bases and at J to 0 bases, leaving 3 bases not matched to a gene. Germline V gene lookup returns CDR1 SGHNT and CDR2 YYREEE (reference sequence). The CDR3 reads CASSRSGGSTDTQYF. DNA for the CDR3: TGTGCCAGCAGCAGGAGCGGGGGGAGCACAGATACGCAGTATTTT. Complete variable domain (other parts from reference TRBV5-4 and TRBJ2-3): ETGVTQSPTHLIKTRGQQVTLRCSSQSGHNTVSWYQQALGQGPQFIFQYYREEENGRGNFPPRFSGLQFPNYSSELNVNALELDDSALYLCASSRSGGSTDTQYFGPGTRLTVL.